The source of this T cell receptor beta chain is a study of T cells of healthy individuals. This CDR3 spans 15 amino acids. With V trimmed by 8 bases and J by 5 bases, 13 bases remained unmatched. Germline assignment: CDR1 SGHTA and CDR2 FQGNSA. TCRdb passed the 5' RACE reads through MiXCR, listing each CDR3 protein once. Of approximately 100,000 distinct CDR3 sequences listed, around 17% are singletons. The chain has TRBV7-2 and TRBJ1-1; 8 nucleotides match TRBD1. This TCR was sampled from a human donor in good health. This CDR3 reads CASGRQGPLGTEAFF. CDR3 bases: TGTGCCAGCGGCCGACAGGGGCCCCTGGGAACTGAAGCTTTCTTT.